This T cell receptor (beta chain) was observed in a study of blood T cells in healthy people across ages. The germline gives CDR1 MNHEY, CDR2 SMNVEV (reference sequence). Deletions cut 8 bases from V and 9 bases from J, with 8 bases between. This CDR3 has 10 residues. The sample holds a few counts of this clonotype. It was with a sample-barcoded 5' primer and a J-beta primer mix that a second PCR of roughly 7 to 12 cycles was run. TCRdb itself ran the 5' RACE reads through MiXCR, one entry per CDR3 protein. The sample consists of 1,500,000 or so distinct CDR3 sequences, approximately 39% of them appearing once.

J is TRBJ2-1 and V is TRBV27; D not resolved. The material sequenced was blood. The TCR was taken from a woman in her late teens or twenties in good health. CDR3 region: CASEDREQFF. The CDR3 coding sequence is TGTGCCAGCGAGGATCGTGAGCAGTTCTTC.